Described below is a single TCR beta chain sequence and its context. The antigen remains unidentified. The data were obtained in a study of cytomegalovirus exposure and HLA in healthy donors. The table came from immunoSEQ multiplex PCR; TCRdb's copy has only in-frame clones and leaves some out. The data hold 250,000 or so clones, with roughly 89% observed a single time. Notes on the study in general: Associated with cytomegalovirus, according to the listing, were 150 to 200 TCR beta chains.

Trimming took off 4 bases at V and 5 bases at J, with 14 bases between the two ends. CDR1 and CDR2 (germline): SGDLS, YYNGEE. The CDR3 runs to 14 residues. This rearrangement joins TRBV9 to TRBJ2-3; D perhaps matches TRBD1 (5 bases). Sample: PBMCs. The TCR originated in a man aged 18 to 30 in good health and CMV-seronegative. In DNA, the CDR3 is TGTGCCAGCAGCTTAGGAATCAGGGAAGATACGCAGTATTTT. As protein: CASSLGIREDTQYF.